These 5 T cell receptor beta chains share one sample of origin, sequenced in a study of CD8 T cells in Susac syndrome. cDNA came from approximately 0.5 to 1 ug RNA primed by random hexamers. Using its own MiXCR run on the immunoSEQ multiplex PCR reads, TCRdb lists one record per CDR3 protein. The table records about 50,000 distinct CDR3 sequences, approximately 93% of them present only once. The sequencing sample was made of CD8+ T cells from PBMCs. The receptor source for this set is a human donor with multiple sclerosis.

The chain links TRBV28 to TRBJ1-4, with no clear D. Per the germline V gene, CDR1 is MDHEN and CDR2 is SYDVKM. Trimming took 3 bases from V and 8 from J, leaving 7 bases between them. The CDR3 runs to 12 residues. The CDR3 nucleotides are TGTGCCAGCAGTTTTAATTGGGAAAAACTGTTTTTT. It is translated as CASSFNWEKLFF.

This clonotype has just one count. The genes are TRBV2 and TRBJ1-2; D possibly corresponds to TRBD1 (6 bases). The CDR3 spans 15 residues. Per the germline V gene, CDR1 is SNHLY and CDR2 is FYNNEI. Between the trimmed V and J ends, which lost 3 bases and 4 bases, there was a span of 15 bases. CDR3 DNA sequence: TGTGCCAGCAGTGAGAGTTGGGGGCCCCGCTATGGCTACACCTTC. This gives the protein CASSESWGPRYGYTF.

CDR3 DNA: TGTGCCAGCAGCTTGTTTCTAGCGGGGGGGTACTCCTACGAGCAGTACTTC. Translation: CASSLFLAGGYSYEQYF. The V and J genes are TRBV5-6 and TRBJ2-7, with 12 nucleotides matching TRBD2. The CDR3 is made up of 17 amino acids. Germline V gene data show CDR1 as SGHDT and CDR2 as YYEEEE. Trimming took 1 base from V and 0 from J; bases not matched to a gene: 5. Full variable domain (outside the CDR3, taken from reference TRBV5-6 and TRBJ2-7): DAGVTQSPTHLIKTRGQQVTLRCSPKSGHDTVSWYQQALGQGPQFIFQYYEEEERQRGNFPDRFSGHQFPNYSSELNVNALLLGDSALYLCASSLFLAGGYSYEQYFGPGTRLTVT.

V gene TRBV30 combines with J gene TRBJ1-5; 11 bases fit TRBD1. The V segment lost 3 bases and the J segment 5 bases; nucleotides outside the gene matches: 6. Germline loops: CDR1 GTSNPN, CDR2 SVGIG (reference sequence). This CDR3 comprises 15 residues. CDR3 DNA sequence: TGTGCCTGGAGCCCTTGGACAGGGGGCGATCAGCCCCAGCATTTT. The encoded protein is CAWSPWTGGDQPQHF. The complete variable domain, with remaining parts taken from reference TRBV30 and TRBJ1-5, reads SQTIHQWPATLVQPVGSPLSLECTVEGTSNPNLYWYRQAAGRGLQLLFYSVGIGQISSEVPQNLSASRPQDRQFILSSKKLLLSDSGFYLCAWSPWTGGDQPQHFGDGTRLSIL.

V gene TRBV12-3 or TRBV12-4 combines with J gene TRBJ2-1, with D possibly being TRBD1 or TRBD2 (5 bases each). Trimming took off 2 bases at V and 7 bases at J, with 18 bases between the two ends. This CDR3 is built from 16 residues. This chain's CDR3 is CASSLQVTGHWNEQFF. CDR3 bases: TGTGCCAGCAGTTTACAGGTGACGGGGCATTGGAATGAGCAGTTCTTC.